This TCR beta chain derives from a study of beta chain features in type 1 diabetes. Study results and caveats: Naive, central memory and regulatory TCRB repertoires appeared more similar among patients than healthy donors. Among all four CD4+ subsets, Type 1 diabetes patients had TCRB CDR3s that were moderately but significantly shorter.

Sorting gave populations that all exceeded 98% purity. Since all of the isolated RNA was reverse transcribed, expressed TCRB transcripts were what got sequenced. Clones were read by immunoSEQ multiplex PCR, and TCRdb kept only the in-frame ones, dropping some. The repertoire holds around 140,000 clones, with approximately 9% as singletons. V lost 5 bases to trimming and J lost 0 bases, with 8 bases between them. The CDR3 sequence is 14 residues long. In germline, CDR1 is SEHNR, CDR2 FQNEAQ (reference sequence). This clone was counted only a few times. Antigen: not known. Input material: central memory CD4+ T cells from blood. This receptor was obtained from a young man with type 1 diabetes. The J gene is TRBJ1-3, the V gene TRBV7-9; D is ambiguous. CDR3 nucleotide sequence: TGTGCCAGCAGCCCCGGTCACTCTGGAAACACCATATATTTT. Amino acids: CASSPGHSGNTIYF.